Shown below are 12 T cell receptor beta chains from a single sample sequenced in a study of T cells in Graves' hyperthyroidism and ophthalmopathy. RNA transcripts provided the source from which TCR beta CDR3 regions were amplified. First-round RT-PCR of the TCR CDR3 relied on the HTBI primer set. TCRdb reprocessed the multiplex PCR reads via MiXCR and lists one record per CDR3 protein. Of 300,000 to 400,000 distinct CDR3 sequences detected, roughly 20% appear once; the ten largest clones hold around 47%. Input material: blood. Receptors originate from a woman in her fifties or sixties with Graves' hyperthyroidism.

As concerns this clonotype: A read error is possible here, since a much larger clone lies one base away. V and J are TRBV20-1 and TRBJ2-7, with 9 nucleotides matching TRBD1. CDR3 length: 14 amino acids. Per germline, CDR1 DFQATT and CDR2 SNEGSKA (reference sequence). CDR3 region: CSARARDRVYEEYF. CDR3 in DNA: TGCAGTGCTAGAGCCCGGGACAGGGTCTACGAGGAGTACTTC.

This clonotype was detected many times. The V call is TRBV6-1, the J call TRBJ1-5, with TRBD1 identical over 8 bases. The CDR3 sequence is 15 residues long. CDR1 MNHNS and CDR2 SASEGT come from the germline V gene. J lost 1 base, V lost 5 bases, and 4 bases had no gene match. The CDR3 loop reads CASSPDRASNQPQHF. The CDR3 nucleotides read TGTGCCAGCAGTCCGGACAGGGCAAGCAATCAGCCCCAGCATTTT.

Points on this clonotype: Its ends do not fully match the called genes, so a read error is possible. The rearrangement joins TRBV6-1 to TRBJ1-1, with D possibly being TRBD1 (5 bases). The length of the CDR3 is 13 residues. CDR1 and CDR2 (germline): MNHNS, SASEGT. CDR3 residues: CASSEEIGGRGVF. CDR3 DNA sequence: TGTGCCAGCAGTGAAGAAATTGGCGGGAGAGGGGTCTTT.

This clonotype was detected ten times or more. The gene calls are TRBV20-1 and TRBJ2-3, with 11 bases fitting TRBD2. The V gene end was trimmed by 0 bases and the J gene end by 1 base; junction bases not matched to a gene: 6. Germline CDR1 is DFQATT and CDR2 is SNEGSKA (reference sequence). The CDR3 covers 17 residues. The CDR3 nucleotides are TGCAGTGCTAGAGAGTTAGCGGGGGGGTTTGGCACAGATACGCAGTATTTT. It yields the protein CSARELAGGFGTDTQYF.

The rearrangement uses TRBV20-1 and TRBJ2-3, with 11 bases aligning to TRBD2. Germline V gene data show CDR1 as DFQATT and CDR2 as SNEGSKA (reference sequence). The V gene end was trimmed by 3 bases and the J gene end by 0 bases; junction bases not matched to a gene: 5. This CDR3 spans 16 amino acids. The CDR3 reads CSARWSSGGSTDTQYF. CDR3 nucleotide sequence: TGCAGTGCTAGGTGGTCTAGCGGGGGGAGCACAGATACGCAGTATTTT.

The genes are TRBV7-9 and TRBJ2-5, with 7 bases identical to TRBD2. With V trimmed by 4 bases and J by 0 bases, 5 bases remained unmatched. CDR1 and CDR2 (germline): SEHNR, FQNEAQ (reference sequence). There are 15 residues in the CDR3. This CDR3 reads CASSSGGGDQETQYF. Here the CDR3 DNA reads TGTGCCAGCAGCTCCGGGGGAGGGGACCAAGAGACCCAGTACTTC.

This clonotype was picked up a small number of times. This chain connects TRBV15 to TRBJ1-1, with a possible D match to TRBD1 (5 bases). V lost 5 bases to trimming and J lost 0 bases, with 19 bases between them. Germline V lookup: CDR1 LNHNV, CDR2 YYDKDF (reference sequence). The CDR3 spans 17 residues. The CDR3 bases are TGTGCCACCAGCGAGAATCCCCAGGGAACCATGAACACTGAAGCTTTCTTT. Translating it yields CATSENPQGTMNTEAFF.

This clonotype was counted many times. The rearrangement links TRBV27 to TRBJ2-7; perhaps TRBD1 as D (5 bases). The germline V gene has CDR1 MNHEY and CDR2 SMNVEV (reference sequence). V was cut by 0 bases and J by 5 bases, with 11 bases left in between. This CDR3 contains 14 residues. The CDR3 loop is CASSLSGVGNEQYV. CDR3 bases: TGTGCCAGCAGTTTATCAGGGGTTGGTAACGAGCAGTACGTC.

The V and J genes are TRBV2 and TRBJ2-1; 7 positions match TRBD1. Looked up from germline, CDR1 is SNHLY and CDR2 is FYNNEI. The junction had 2 bases not matched to a gene; V was cut back by 0 bases and J by 6 bases. This CDR3 comprises 14 residues. CDR3 DNA: TGTGCCAGCAGTGAAGCTGGGGACAGCAATGAGCAGTTCTTC. Translated: CASSEAGDSNEQFF.

This clonotype was recorded a few times. The V gene is TRBV29-1, the J gene TRBJ2-1, with 7 bases lining up with TRBD2. J gave up 12 bases and V 7 bases, and 6 bases lay outside the gene matches. Germline V lookup: CDR1 SQVTM, CDR2 ANQGSEA. This CDR3 region has 10 residues. The CDR3 is CSAGGGGQFF. CDR3 in DNA: TGCAGCGCGGGAGGAGGCGGGCAGTTCTTC.

The table lists this clonotype with a few counts. The CDR3 coding sequence is TGTGCCAGTAGTCCCCAGGGGGCCGGTCAGCCCCAGCATTTT. Its protein is CASSPQGAGQPQHF. The chain carries TRBV19 and TRBJ1-5, with 8 bases lining up with TRBD1. CDR1 and CDR2 (germline): LNHDA, SQIVND (reference sequence). The CDR3 covers 14 residues. V dropped 5 bases and J dropped 6; count of bases not matched to a gene: 6. Looking up the rest from reference TRBV19 and TRBJ1-5 gives the full variable domain: DGGITQSPKYLFRKEGQNVTLSCEQNLNHDAMYWYRQDPGQGLRLIYYSQIVNDFQKGDIAEGYSVSREKKESFPLTVTSAQKNPTAFYLCASSPQGAGQPQHFGDGTRLSIL.

This clonotype was detected only a few times. The chain recombines TRBV19 with TRBJ1-5; no clear D gene. V lost 3 bases and J lost 1, with 10 bases in between. The CDR3 extends over 15 amino acids. Germline V gene data show CDR1 as LNHDA and CDR2 as SQIVND (reference sequence). The CDR3 nucleotides read TGTGCCAGTAGTATCGAGGCGGGCAGCAATCAGCCCCAGCATTTT. It encodes CASSIEAGSNQPQHF.